A single sample gave rise to the 8 T cell receptor beta chains below, sequenced in a study of cytomegalovirus exposure and HLA in healthy donors. TCRdb keeps only in-frame clones here, not all; method: immunoSEQ multiplex PCR. The repertoire holds about 160,000 clones, with about 96% as singletons. The material sequenced was PBMCs. These receptors originate from a woman between 18 and 29 years old in good health and CMV-seronegative.

V usage is TRBV7-8 and J usage is TRBJ2-2, with TRBD2 matching over 8 bases. There are 15 residues in the CDR3. The J segment lost 6 bases and the V segment lost 3 bases, leaving 6 bases of the junction unmatched. Germline CDR1 reads SGHVS; CDR2 reads FQNEAQ. The CDR3 nucleotides are TGTGCCAGCAGCTTTGCGGGGGGCCCTCCCGGGGAGCTGTTTTTT. It translates to CASSFAGGPPGELFF.

J is TRBJ2-1 and V is TRBV7-8, with D perhaps TRBD1 (7 bases). This CDR3 is 15 amino acids long. CDR1 SGHVS and CDR2 FQNEAQ come from the germline V gene. The V gene lost 3 bases and the J gene lost 3 bases, with 12 bases spanning the gap. The CDR3 here is CASSLEGALYNEQFF. For the CDR3, the DNA is TGTGCCAGCAGCTTGGAGGGGGCCCTCTACAATGAGCAGTTCTTC.

J is TRBJ2-5 and V is TRBV9; 14 nucleotides match TRBD2. The V segment lost 3 bases and the J segment 5 bases; nucleotides outside the gene matches: 6. The CDR3 totals 16 residues. Germline CDR1 and CDR2: SGDLS and YYNGEE. The DNA for the CDR3 is TGTGCCAGCAGCGCAGGGACTAGCGGGGGCTGGGAGACCCAGTACTTC. This gives the protein CASSAGTSGGWETQYF. Looking up the rest from reference TRBV9 and TRBJ2-5 gives the full variable domain: DSGVTQTPKHLITATGQRVTLRCSPRSGDLSVYWYQQSLDQGLQFLIQYYNGEERAKGNILERFSAQQFPDLHSELNLSSLELGDSALYFCASSAGTSGGWETQYFGPGTRLLVL.

Concerning this clone itself: One end of the junction varies from germline; a read error may be responsible. This sequence joins TRBV7-7 and TRBJ1-1, with a possible D match to TRBD1 (5 bases). The CDR3 contains 16 residues. The germline V gene has CDR1 SSHAT and CDR2 FNYEAQ (reference sequence). CDR3 sequence reads: CASSLTLLGPYTEAFF. In DNA, the CDR3 is TGTGCTAGCAGCTTGACTCTCCTGGGGCCTTACACTGAAGCTTTCTTT.

This clone has a single count. V is TRBV7-2 and J is TRBJ2-3; 7 nucleotides match TRBD2. V lost 0 bases to trimming and J lost 4 bases; unmatched junction nucleotides: 7. The length of the CDR3 is 16 residues. The germline V gene encodes CDR1 SGHTA and CDR2 FQGNSA. CDR3 loop: CASSLARSRGADTQYF. The CDR3 bases are TGTGCCAGCAGCTTAGCGCGTTCCCGGGGGGCAGATACGCAGTATTTT.

The chain carries TRBV15 and TRBJ1-5; D is uncertain. Germline lookup yields CDR1 LNHNV and CDR2 YYDKDF (reference sequence). CDR3 length: 18 residues. Trimming left V 0 bases short and J 3 bases short, with 18 bases between. The CDR3 is CATSRDHPRSNINQPQHF. The CDR3 nucleotides are TGTGCCACCAGCAGAGATCATCCACGCAGTAATATCAATCAGCCCCAGCATTTT.

The chain recombines TRBV7-3 with TRBJ1-2; 11 bases are shared with TRBD1. The CDR3 loop spans 14 amino acids. V shed 3 bases and J 4 bases; nucleotides not matched to a gene: 1. Germline CDR1 and CDR2: SGHTA and FQGTGA. CDR3 region: CASSLDRGPYGYTF. The DNA of the CDR3 is TGTGCCAGCAGCTTGGACAGGGGGCCCTATGGCTACACCTTC.

V gene TRBV5-1 combines with J gene TRBJ2-1, with 9 bases aligning to TRBD2. The CDR3 runs to 16 residues. V trimming: 1 base; J trimming: 10 bases; junction bases outside the gene matches: 12. Per germline, CDR1 SGHRS and CDR2 YFSETQ. CDR3 DNA: TGCGCCAGCAGCTTGCCTCCCCCGGGACTAGCCTGGGAGCAGTTCTTC. Protein sequence: CASSLPPPGLAWEQFF.